This T cell receptor beta chain is from a study of PD-L1 blockade in urothelial cancer. Study overall: Researchers found blood samples held a median of 141,255 T cells.

The CDR3 runs to 14 residues. The germline CDR1 and CDR2 sequences are MNHEY and SVGAGI. V lost 6 bases and J lost 2; bases outside the gene matches: 7. Some clones are missing from TCRdb's copy, which holds only in-frame ones; the method was immunoSEQ multiplex PCR. The table shows more than 40,000 clones, with roughly four fifths occurring only once. The time point denotes: pretreatment peripheral blood. This sequence was found in a man aged 45-65 years with urothelial cancer. Source: PBMCs, taken around atezolizumab (anti-PD-L1) treatment. This rearrangement joins TRBV6-5 to TRBJ2-7; 7 nucleotides line up with TRBD1. The CDR3 DNA reads as TGTGCCAGCAGCCGTCGGGACAGCCCCTACGAGCAGTACGTC. This gives the protein CASSRRDSPYEQYV.